One and the same sample provided the 9 T cell receptor beta chains below, sequenced in a study of T cells in Graves' hyperthyroidism and ophthalmopathy. Researchers took RNA transcripts and amplified the TCR beta CDR3 regions from them. An initial round of RT-PCR targeting the TCR CDR3 relied on the HTBI primer set. TCRdb called the multiplex PCR reads again in MiXCR, with one record for every CDR3 protein. This table holds around 480,000 distinct CDR3 sequences, roughly an eighth found once. Sequenced: blood. All receptors come from a woman aged 18 to 35 with Graves' hyperthyroidism.

This clonotype came up many times. This rearrangement joins TRBV7-2 to TRBJ2-5, with D perhaps matching TRBD2 (5 bases). The CDR3 length is 14 residues. The V end lost 3 bases, the J end lost 3 bases, and 11 bases lay between the germline ends. Germline CDR1 reads SGHTA; CDR2 reads FQGNSA. CDR3 residues: CASSFTGTKETQYF. CDR3 in DNA: TGTGCCAGCAGCTTTACGGGAACTAAAGAGACCCAGTACTTC.

This clonotype has just a few counts. The rearrangement links TRBV7-2 to TRBJ2-1; 9 nucleotides match TRBD2. The CDR3 extends over 14 amino acids. Losses at the gene ends were 4 bases for V and 6 bases for J; bases not matched to a gene: 4. Per the germline V gene, CDR1 is SGHTA and CDR2 is FQGNSA. For the CDR3, the DNA is TGTGCCAGCAGCTCCCGACTAGCGGTCAATGAGCAGTTCTTC. As protein: CASSSRLAVNEQFF.

This clonotype appeared many times. The chain carries TRBV5-5 and TRBJ2-3, with D possibly being TRBD2 (6 bases). The germline V and J ends were trimmed by 0 bases and 5 bases, with 10 bases remaining between them. The germline V gene encodes CDR1 SGHKS and CDR2 YYEKEE (reference sequence). The CDR3 runs 14 residues. The CDR3, as DNA: TGTGCCAGCAGCTTGGTACTAGCTGAAGATACGCAGTATTTT. Translating it yields CASSLVLAEDTQYF. Combining the CDR3 with reference TRBV5-5 and TRBJ2-3 gives the whole variable domain DAGVTQSPTHLIKTRGQQVTLRCSPISGHKSVSWYQQVLGQGPQFIFQYYEKEERGRGNFPDRFSARQFPNYSSELNVNALLLGDSALYLCASSLVLAEDTQYFGPGTRLTVL.

This clonotype has just a few counts. This chain links TRBV9 with TRBJ1-5; tentatively, D is TRBD1 (5 bases). The CDR3 runs to 15 residues. Looked up from germline, CDR1 is SGDLS and CDR2 is YYNGEE. Trimming removed 3 bases at V and 5 bases at J, with 15 bases between. The CDR3 here is CASSGGGGKDQPQHF. CDR3 DNA sequence: TGTGCCAGCAGCGGGGGGGGGGGGAAAGATCAGCCCCAGCATTTT.

The chain links TRBV27 to TRBJ1-1; a possible D gene is TRBD1 (5 bases). Trimming pared 2 bases from V and 6 bases from J, leaving 13 bases between. Germline V gene data show CDR1 as MNHEY and CDR2 as SMNVEV (reference sequence). The CDR3 totals 14 residues. CDR3 in amino acids: CASSLGEGYAEAFF. CDR3 DNA sequence: TGTGCCAGCAGTTTAGGGGAGGGGTACGCTGAAGCTTTCTTT.

There are many counts of this clonotype. The gene calls are TRBV6-1 and TRBJ1-4; unclear D gene. Germline V lookup: CDR1 MNHNS, CDR2 SASEGT. The CDR3 is made up of 14 amino acids. V was pared by 6 bases and J by 0 bases, with 8 bases between. CDR3 nucleotide sequence: TGTGCCAGCAGCTATGGCGCAACTAATGAAAAACTGTTTTTT. This gives the protein CASSYGATNEKLFF.

This clonotype was recorded at least ten times. The rearrangement uses TRBV30 and TRBJ2-5, with D perhaps matching TRBD1 (5 bases). Trimming stripped 2 bases from V and 5 bases from J, with 12 bases between. Per germline, CDR1 GTSNPN and CDR2 SVGIG (reference sequence). This CDR3 comprises 13 residues. For the CDR3, the DNA is TGTGCCTGGAGTCCCTCAGGGATGGAGACCCAGTACTTC. Its protein product is CAWSPSGMETQYF.

This clonotype showed up just a few times. The chain combines TRBV7-3 with TRBJ1-5, with a possible D match to TRBD1 (5 bases). The CDR3 has 15 amino acids. Germline CDR1 SGHTA, CDR2 FQGTGA. Trimming pared 2 bases from V and 4 bases from J, leaving 12 bases between. DNA for the CDR3: TGTGCCAGCAGCTTACCAGGGATACGAAATCAGCCCCAGCATTTT. This codes for CASSLPGIRNQPQHF.

This clonotype was seen only a few times. The junction differs from germline at one of its ends, possibly a read error. The chain has TRBV11-2 and TRBJ2-1; D is ambiguous. Germline V gene lookup returns CDR1 SGHAT and CDR2 FQNNGV. This CDR3 region has 10 residues. The CDR3 DNA follows: TGTGCCAGCTCCTGCAATGAGCAGTTCTTC. Translation gives CASSCNEQFF.